These 22 T cell receptor beta chains were sequenced from one sample in a study of vaccination effects on CD4 cells after COVID-19. Before sequencing took place, the ViraFEST assay used viral peptide pools to expand antigen-specific CD4+ T cells. When around 10 days of culture had elapsed, CD4+ T cells were isolated. According to the study, vaccine recipients showed no prior SARS-CoV-2 infection and negative nucleocapsid antibodies. The data were produced by immunoSEQ multiplex PCR, yet TCRdb's version contains in-frame clones alone and is incomplete. The data hold 41,000 or so clones, with 70% to 85% observed a single time. These receptors' targets are unknown. The source was CD4+ T cells from PBMCs cultured with HCoV-NL63 spike peptides, collected before COVID-19 vaccination. These receptors were taken from a human donor who received a COVID-19 vaccine.

The chain employs TRBV18 and TRBJ2-4; 7 nucleotides line up with TRBD2. CDR3 size: 19 residues. V gave up 3 bases and J gave up 0 bases; unmatched junction bases: 14. Germline CDR1 is KGHSH and CDR2 is LQKENI. The CDR3 here is CASSPLAQRGALAKNIQYF. CDR3 in DNA: TGTGCCAGCTCACCCCTAGCCCAGCGGGGCGCACTAGCCAAAAACATTCAGTACTTC.

The chain recombines TRBV2 with TRBJ2-6; TRBD2 might be the D (7 bases). V was cut by 4 bases and J by 0 bases, with 10 bases left in between. Germline V gives CDR1 SNHLY, CDR2 FYNNEI. CDR3 size: 16 residues. CDR3 DNA sequence: TGTGCCAGCAGTGGGGGAGGGGGCTCTGGGGCCAACGTCCTGACTTTC. Its translation: CASSGGGGSGANVLTF.

This clone has more than one count but fewer than ten. The CDR3 sequence: CASSLGGEGYGYTF. CDR3 sequence (DNA): TGTGCCAGCAGCTTGGGGGGAGAGGGCTATGGCTACACCTTC. V usage is TRBV5-6 and J usage is TRBJ1-2; D gene ambiguous. The CDR3 extends over 14 amino acids. Germline CDR1 reads SGHDT; CDR2 reads YYEEEE. The V end lost 0 bases, the J end lost 4 bases, and 10 bases lay between the germline ends.

V is TRBV6-1 and J is TRBJ2-7; D call uncertain. From germline, CDR1 is MNHNS and CDR2 SASEGT. The CDR3 runs 14 residues. The V end lost 3 bases, the J end lost 0 bases, and 9 bases lay between the germline ends. Here the CDR3 reads CASSEYTSSYEQYV. The DNA of the CDR3 is TGTGCCAGCAGTGAGTACACAAGCTCCTACGAGCAGTACGTC.

This sequence joins TRBV7-2 and TRBJ1-2; D is ambiguous. Looked up from germline, CDR1 is SGHTA and CDR2 is FQGNSA. The CDR3 has 12 residues. Trimming left V 4 bases short and J 4 bases short, with 7 bases between. Written as DNA, the CDR3 is TGTGCCAGCAGCTCCGACACCTATGGCTACACCTTC. Protein product: CASSSDTYGYTF.

With respect to this clone: This CDR3 is also generated by other DNA sequences in the sample. The rearrangement links TRBV19 to TRBJ1-6, with a possible D match to TRBD1 (6 bases). The CDR3 contains 15 residues. V shed 0 bases and J shed 6 bases, with 9 bases lying between them. CDR1 and CDR2 from the germline V gene are LNHDA and SQIVND (reference sequence). The DNA for the CDR3 is TGTGCCAGTAGTATAGAAGGCAGGGGTAATTCACCCCTCCACTTT. Translation gives CASSIEGRGNSPLHF.

This chain uses TRBV5-1 with TRBJ2-3; the D gene is possibly TRBD2 (5 bases). The V end was cut by 0 bases, the J end by 0 bases, with 8 bases between. Germline V gene sequence: CDR1 SGHRS, CDR2 YFSETQ. This CDR3 spans 15 amino acids. The CDR3 is CASSLEDSSTDTQYF. Here the CDR3 DNA reads TGCGCCAGCAGCTTGGAGGACTCTAGCACAGATACGCAGTATTTT. The full variable domain, its missing parts supplied by reference TRBV5-1 and TRBJ2-3, is KAGVTQTPRYLIKTRGQQVTLSCSPISGHRSVSWYQQTPGQGLQFLFEYFSETQRNKGNFPGRFSGRQFSNSRSEMNVSTLELGDSALYLCASSLEDSSTDTQYFGPGTRLTVL.

CDR3 loop: CVSTALWSTEAFF. For the CDR3, the DNA is TGTGTCTCCACGGCCCTCTGGAGCACTGAAGCTTTCTTT. The chain employs TRBV6-5 and TRBJ1-1, with D uncertain. Germline CDR1 and CDR2: MNHEY and SVGAGI. The CDR3 covers 13 residues.

The chain joins TRBV9 to TRBJ2-2; D perhaps matches TRBD1 (6 bases). V was pared by 1 base and J by 7 bases, with 17 bases between. Per the germline V gene, CDR1 is SGDLS and CDR2 is YYNGEE. The CDR3 length is 16 residues. DNA for the CDR3: TGTGCCAGCAGCGTACAACCAGCCCAAGGGGGCGGGGAGCTGTTTTTT. Translation: CASSVQPAQGGGELFF. The entire variable domain, with the rest obtained from reference TRBV9 and TRBJ2-2, is as follows: DSGVTQTPKHLITATGQRVTLRCSPRSGDLSVYWYQQSLDQGLQFLIQYYNGEERAKGNILERFSAQQFPDLHSELNLSSLELGDSALYFCASSVQPAQGGGELFFGEGSRLTVL.

The J gene is TRBJ2-7, the V gene TRBV7-9, with 8 nucleotides matching TRBD1. The CDR3 extends over 14 amino acids. From germline, CDR1 is SEHNR and CDR2 FQNEAQ (reference sequence). J lost 5 bases, V lost 4 bases, and 7 bases had no gene match. The CDR3 DNA reads TGTGCCAGCAGCTCGGGACTGACAGGGGACGAGCAGTACGTC. Translated, it gives CASSSGLTGDEQYV.

This chain connects TRBV27 to TRBJ2-5; 7 nucleotides align to TRBD1. V was pared by 6 bases and J by 1 base, with 2 bases of the junction left unmatched. This CDR3 has 13 residues. Germline CDR1 and CDR2: MNHEY and SMNVEV (reference sequence). CDR3 sequence: CASRTGPQETQYF. CDR3 nucleotides: TGTGCCAGCAGGACAGGGCCCCAAGAGACCCAGTACTTC.

The chain is built from TRBV6-6 and TRBJ1-2, with D possibly being TRBD1 (6 bases). The germline V and J ends were trimmed by 4 bases and 2 bases, with 8 bases remaining between them. Per the germline V gene, CDR1 is MNHNY and CDR2 is SVGAGI (reference sequence). The length of the CDR3 is 13 residues. The CDR3 DNA reads as TGTGCCAGCAGTTCAGGACAGAACTATGGCTACACCTTC. Translated: CASSSGQNYGYTF.

The chain combines TRBV5-4 with TRBJ2-1, with D perhaps matching TRBD1 (5 bases). V shed 0 bases and J shed 2 bases, with 9 bases lying between them. Looked up from germline, CDR1 is SGHNT and CDR2 is YYREEE (reference sequence). The CDR3 spans 15 residues. The CDR3 DNA reads TGTGCCAGCAGCTTGGGGTGGGGCACCTACAATGAGCAGTTCTTC. Protein sequence: CASSLGWGTYNEQFF.

The chain employs TRBV19 and TRBJ1-1, with D possibly matching TRBD1 (6 bases). CDR3 length: 14 amino acids. V was clipped by 7 bases and J by 3 bases, with 15 bases between them. Germline CDR1 is LNHDA and CDR2 is SQIVND (reference sequence). CDR3 bases: TGTGCCAGTACTCGGGGGGGGGCCGACACTGAAGCTTTCTTT. This codes for CASTRGGADTEAFF.

The chain is built from TRBV24-1 and TRBJ2-3, with a tentative D call TRBD2 (7 bases). The germline gives CDR1 KGHDR, CDR2 SFDVKD. The CDR3 is 16 amino acids. The germline V and J ends were trimmed by 5 bases and 2 bases, with 16 bases remaining between them. The CDR3 DNA sequence: TGTGCCACCAGTGGGCGCGGGGGCTCTGTCACAGATACGCAGTATTTT. Its protein product is CATSGRGGSVTDTQYF.

The V and J genes are TRBV9 and TRBJ1-3; no clear D. Trimming removed 3 bases at V and 0 bases at J, with 7 bases between. The germline V gene encodes CDR1 SGDLS and CDR2 YYNGEE. CDR3 length: 14 amino acids. CDR3 nucleotides: TGTGCCAGCAGCGCCCTGATCTCTGGAAACACCATATATTTT. Residues: CASSALISGNTIYF.

Remarks on this clone: Mismatch with germline at one junction end may stem from a read error. This rearrangement joins TRBV5-4 to TRBJ1-2; D perhaps matches TRBD1 (5 bases). CDR1 SGHNT and CDR2 YYREEE come from the germline V gene (reference sequence). The CDR3 covers 15 residues. The CDR3, as DNA: TGTGCCAGCGGCTTTGAAGGGTTGGGGACCTATGGCTACACCTTC. Protein sequence: CASGFEGLGTYGYTF. Supplemented by reference TRBV5-4 and TRBJ1-2, the full variable domain reads ETGVTQSPTHLIKTRGQQVTLRCSSQSGHNTVSWYQQALGQGPQFIFQYYREEENGRGNFPPRFSGLQFPNYSSELNVNALELDDSALYLCASGFEGLGTYGYTFGSGTRLTVV.

The chain links TRBV10-3 to TRBJ1-5; D is ambiguous. CDR1 ENHRY and CDR2 SYGVKD come from the germline V gene. V lost 2 bases to trimming and J lost 3 bases, with 8 bases between them. This CDR3 spans 14 amino acids. The CDR3 bases are TGTGCCATCAGTGAGCCCGGATTCAATCAGCCCCAGCATTTT. This gives the protein CAISEPGFNQPQHF.

The V and J genes are TRBV5-1 and TRBJ2-1; D is ambiguous. The CDR3 contains 13 residues. V was shortened by 0 bases and J by 8 bases, with 9 bases between the two germline ends. Per germline, CDR1 SGHRS and CDR2 YFSETQ. CDR3 sequence: CASSLEYDDEQFF. CDR3 bases: TGCGCCAGCAGCTTGGAGTACGATGATGAGCAGTTCTTC. The full variable domain, rest sourced from reference TRBV5-1 and TRBJ2-1, is KAGVTQTPRYLIKTRGQQVTLSCSPISGHRSVSWYQQTPGQGLQFLFEYFSETQRNKGNFPGRFSGRQFSNSRSEMNVSTLELGDSALYLCASSLEYDDEQFFGPGTRLTVL.

The chain links TRBV24-1 to TRBJ2-1, with a possible D match to TRBD1 (5 bases). This CDR3 region has 14 residues. Per germline, CDR1 KGHDR and CDR2 SFDVKD. The germline V and J ends were trimmed by 4 bases and 8 bases, with 14 bases remaining between them. The CDR3 sequence: CATSEAQGTDEQFF. CDR3 coding DNA: TGTGCCACCAGTGAGGCCCAGGGTACGGATGAGCAGTTCTTC.

V gene TRBV28 combines with J gene TRBJ1-1, with 7 positions matching TRBD1. The CDR3 runs 16 residues. Per germline, CDR1 MDHEN and CDR2 SYDVKM. The V gene end was trimmed by 5 bases and the J gene end by 1 base; junction bases not matched to a gene: 10. CDR3 loop: CASSLRQGRGNTEAFF. CDR3 nucleotides: TGTGCCAGCAGTCTCAGACAGGGACGGGGGAACACTGAAGCTTTCTTT.

The rearrangement joins TRBV5-6 to TRBJ2-2; D uncertain. CDR3 length: 16 amino acids. Looked up from germline, CDR1 is SGHDT and CDR2 is YYEEEE. V was cut by 2 bases and J by 0 bases, with 11 bases left in between. The CDR3 region is CASSLSSISNTGELFF. Written as DNA, the CDR3 is TGTGCCAGCAGCTTAAGTTCAATTTCGAACACCGGGGAGCTGTTTTTT. Full variable domain (missing parts from reference TRBV5-6 and TRBJ2-2): DAGVTQSPTHLIKTRGQQVTLRCSPKSGHDTVSWYQQALGQGPQFIFQYYEEEERQRGNFPDRFSGHQFPNYSSELNVNALLLGDSALYLCASSLSSISNTGELFFGEGSRLTVL.